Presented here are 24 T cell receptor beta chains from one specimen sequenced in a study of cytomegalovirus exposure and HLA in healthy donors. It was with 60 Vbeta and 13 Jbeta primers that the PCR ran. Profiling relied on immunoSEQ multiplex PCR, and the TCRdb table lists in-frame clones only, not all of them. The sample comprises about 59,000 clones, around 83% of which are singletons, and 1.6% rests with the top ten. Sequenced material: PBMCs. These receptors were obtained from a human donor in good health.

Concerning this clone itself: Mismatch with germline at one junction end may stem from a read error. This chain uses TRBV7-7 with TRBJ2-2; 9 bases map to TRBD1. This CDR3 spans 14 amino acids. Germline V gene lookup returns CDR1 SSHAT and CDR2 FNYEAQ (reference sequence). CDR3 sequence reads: CASSRDREAGELFF. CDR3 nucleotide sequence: TGTGCTAGCAGCCGGGACAGGGAAGCCGGGGAGCTGTTTTTT.

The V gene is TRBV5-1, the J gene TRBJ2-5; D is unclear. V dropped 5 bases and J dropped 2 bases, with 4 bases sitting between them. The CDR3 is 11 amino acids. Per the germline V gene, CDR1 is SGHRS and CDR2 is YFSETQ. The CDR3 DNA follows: TGCGCCAGCAGTCTGCAAGAGACCCAGTACTTC. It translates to CASSLQETQYF.

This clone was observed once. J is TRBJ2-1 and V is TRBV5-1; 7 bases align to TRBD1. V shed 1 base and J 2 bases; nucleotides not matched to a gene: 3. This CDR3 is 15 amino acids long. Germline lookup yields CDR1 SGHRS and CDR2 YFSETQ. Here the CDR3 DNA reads TGCGCCAGCAGCTTGCAGGGGGTAACCTACAATGAGCAGTTCTTC. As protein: CASSLQGVTYNEQFF.

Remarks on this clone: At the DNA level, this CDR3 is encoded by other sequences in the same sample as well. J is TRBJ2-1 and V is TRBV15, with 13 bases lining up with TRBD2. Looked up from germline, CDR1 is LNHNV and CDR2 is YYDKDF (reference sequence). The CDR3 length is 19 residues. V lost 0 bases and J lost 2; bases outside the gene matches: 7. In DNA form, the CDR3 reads TGTGCCACCAGCAGAGACGCCCCTGGACTAGCGGGGGCCTACAATGAGCAGTTCTTC. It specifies CATSRDAPGLAGAYNEQFF.

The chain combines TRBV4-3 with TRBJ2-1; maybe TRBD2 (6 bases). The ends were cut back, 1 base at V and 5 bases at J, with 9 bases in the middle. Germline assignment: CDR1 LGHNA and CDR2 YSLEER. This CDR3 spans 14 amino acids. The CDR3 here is CASSQVSGDNEQFF. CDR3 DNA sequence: TGCGCCAGCAGCCAAGTTAGCGGAGACAATGAGCAGTTCTTC.

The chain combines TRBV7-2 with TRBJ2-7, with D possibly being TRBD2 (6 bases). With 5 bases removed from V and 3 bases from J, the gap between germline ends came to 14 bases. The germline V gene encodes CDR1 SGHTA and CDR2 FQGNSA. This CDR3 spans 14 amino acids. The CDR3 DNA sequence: TGTGCCAGCAGCCCTTTCCTCGGGGGCTACGAGCAGTACTTC. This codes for CASSPFLGGYEQYF.

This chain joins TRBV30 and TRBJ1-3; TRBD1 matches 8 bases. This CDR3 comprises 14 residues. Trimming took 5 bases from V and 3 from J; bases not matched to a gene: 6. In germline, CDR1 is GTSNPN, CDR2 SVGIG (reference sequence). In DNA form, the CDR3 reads TGTGCCTGGGCCCGGACAGGGTTTGGAAACACCATATATTTT. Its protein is CAWARTGFGNTIYF.

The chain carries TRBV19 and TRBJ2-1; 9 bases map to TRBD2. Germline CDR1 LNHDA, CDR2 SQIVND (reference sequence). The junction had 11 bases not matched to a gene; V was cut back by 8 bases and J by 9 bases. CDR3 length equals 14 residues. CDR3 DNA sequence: TGTGCCAGTTGGAAGCGGGAGGCGGGCGGTGAGCAGTTCTTC. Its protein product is CASWKREAGGEQFF.

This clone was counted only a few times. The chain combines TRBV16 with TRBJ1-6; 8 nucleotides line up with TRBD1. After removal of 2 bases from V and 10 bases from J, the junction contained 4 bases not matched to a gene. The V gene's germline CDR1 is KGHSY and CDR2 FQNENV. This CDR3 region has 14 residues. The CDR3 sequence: CASSQRTGYSPLHF. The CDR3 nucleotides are TGTGCCAGCAGCCAAAGGACAGGGTACTCACCCCTCCACTTT.

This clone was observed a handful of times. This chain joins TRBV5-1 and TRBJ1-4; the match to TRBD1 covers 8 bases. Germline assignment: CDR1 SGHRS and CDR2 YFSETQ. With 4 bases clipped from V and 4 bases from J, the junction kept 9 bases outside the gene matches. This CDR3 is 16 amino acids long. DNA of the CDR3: TGCGCCAGCAGCACCACCGGGACAGGTATTAATGAAAAACTGTTTTTT. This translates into CASSTTGTGINEKLFF. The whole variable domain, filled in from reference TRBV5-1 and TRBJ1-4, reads KAGVTQTPRYLIKTRGQQVTLSCSPISGHRSVSWYQQTPGQGLQFLFEYFSETQRNKGNFPGRFSGRQFSNSRSEMNVSTLELGDSALYLCASSTTGTGINEKLFFGSGTQLSVL.

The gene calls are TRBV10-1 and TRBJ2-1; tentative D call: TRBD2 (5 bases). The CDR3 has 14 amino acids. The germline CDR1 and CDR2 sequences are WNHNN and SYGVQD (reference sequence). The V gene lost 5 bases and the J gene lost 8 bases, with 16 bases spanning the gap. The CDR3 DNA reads TGCGCCAGCAGTAATCACCGGGGAAGATATGAGCAGTTCTTC. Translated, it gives CASSNHRGRYEQFF.

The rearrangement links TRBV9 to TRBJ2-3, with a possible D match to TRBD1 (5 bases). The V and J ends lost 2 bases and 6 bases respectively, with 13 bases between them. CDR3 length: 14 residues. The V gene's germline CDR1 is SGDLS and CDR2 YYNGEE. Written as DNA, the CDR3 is TGTGCCAGCAGCGTGTCAGGGAAGAGGGATACGCAGTATTTT. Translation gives CASSVSGKRDTQYF.

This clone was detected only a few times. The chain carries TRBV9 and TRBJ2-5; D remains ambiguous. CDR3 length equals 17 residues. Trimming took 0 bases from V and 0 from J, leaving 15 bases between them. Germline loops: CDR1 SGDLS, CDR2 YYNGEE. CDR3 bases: TGTGCCAGCAGCGTAGGTTCTTTGGGCCAATACCAAGAGACCCAGTACTTC. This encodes CASSVGSLGQYQETQYF. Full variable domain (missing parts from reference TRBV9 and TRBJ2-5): DSGVTQTPKHLITATGQRVTLRCSPRSGDLSVYWYQQSLDQGLQFLIQYYNGEERAKGNILERFSAQQFPDLHSELNLSSLELGDSALYFCASSVGSLGQYQETQYFGPGTRLLVL.

The CDR3: CASTTGGSSSYEQYF. DNA of the CDR3: TGTGCCAGCACCACAGGGGGCAGCTCCTCCTACGAGCAGTACTTC. The chain employs TRBV28 and TRBJ2-5, with 9 nucleotides matching TRBD1. The J call may not be correct, given that the DNA end is closer to TRBJ2-7. CDR1 is MDHEN and CDR2 is SYDVKM in the germline V gene. The CDR3 is made up of 15 amino acids.

CDR3 nucleotides: TGTGCCAGTAGTACCCGAGGGACACGCTCTGGAAACACCATATATTTT. Protein sequence: CASSTRGTRSGNTIYF. The chain couples TRBV19 to TRBJ1-3; possibly TRBD1 for D (6 bases). Germline CDR1 and CDR2: LNHDA and SQIVND (reference sequence). CDR3 length: 16 residues. Trimming left V 4 bases short and J 0 bases short, with 13 bases between.

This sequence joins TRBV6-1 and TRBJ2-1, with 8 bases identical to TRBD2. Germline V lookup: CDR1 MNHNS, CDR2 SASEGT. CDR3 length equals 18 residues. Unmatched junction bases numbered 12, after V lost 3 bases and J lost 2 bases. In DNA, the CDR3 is TGTGCCAGCAGTGAGCTCACCGTGAGGACTAGCCCCTACAATGAGCAGTTCTTC. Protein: CASSELTVRTSPYNEQFF.

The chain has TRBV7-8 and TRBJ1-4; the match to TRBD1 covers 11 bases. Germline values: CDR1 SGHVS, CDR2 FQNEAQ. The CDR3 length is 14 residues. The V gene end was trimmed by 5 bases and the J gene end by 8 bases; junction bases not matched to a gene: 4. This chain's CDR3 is CASSLRDRGEKLFF. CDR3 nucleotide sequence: TGTGCCAGCAGCCTGAGGGACAGGGGGGAAAAACTGTTTTTT.

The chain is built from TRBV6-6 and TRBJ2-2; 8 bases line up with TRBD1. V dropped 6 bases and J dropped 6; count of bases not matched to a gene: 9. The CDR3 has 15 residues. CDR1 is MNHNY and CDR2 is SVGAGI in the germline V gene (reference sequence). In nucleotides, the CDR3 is TGTGCCAGCAGAGATCAGGGGGCCCGGGCCGGGGAGCTGTTTTTT. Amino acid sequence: CASRDQGARAGELFF.

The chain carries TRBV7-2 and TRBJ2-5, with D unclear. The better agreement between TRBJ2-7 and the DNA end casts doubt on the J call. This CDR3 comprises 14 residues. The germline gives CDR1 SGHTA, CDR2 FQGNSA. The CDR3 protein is CASSFDPIPSEQYF. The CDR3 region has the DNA TGTGCCAGCAGCTTTGATCCGATACCCTCCGAGCAGTACTTC.

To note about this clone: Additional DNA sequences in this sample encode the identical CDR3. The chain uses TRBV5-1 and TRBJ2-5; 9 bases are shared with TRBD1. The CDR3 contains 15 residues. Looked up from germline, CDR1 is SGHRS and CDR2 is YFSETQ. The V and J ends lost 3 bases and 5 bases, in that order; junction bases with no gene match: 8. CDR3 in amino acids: CASSSSGDRAETQYF. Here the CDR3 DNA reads TGCGCCAGCAGCTCCTCTGGGGACAGGGCGGAGACCCAGTACTTC. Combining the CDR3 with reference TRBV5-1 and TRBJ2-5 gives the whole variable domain KAGVTQTPRYLIKTRGQQVTLSCSPISGHRSVSWYQQTPGQGLQFLFEYFSETQRNKGNFPGRFSGRQFSNSRSEMNVSTLELGDSALYLCASSSSGDRAETQYFGPGTRLLVL.

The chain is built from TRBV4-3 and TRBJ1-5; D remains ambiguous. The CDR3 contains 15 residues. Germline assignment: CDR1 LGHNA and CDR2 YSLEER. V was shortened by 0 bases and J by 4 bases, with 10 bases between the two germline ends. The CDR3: CASSQDGDRNQPQHF. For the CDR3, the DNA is TGCGCCAGCAGCCAAGACGGAGATCGGAATCAGCCCCAGCATTTT.

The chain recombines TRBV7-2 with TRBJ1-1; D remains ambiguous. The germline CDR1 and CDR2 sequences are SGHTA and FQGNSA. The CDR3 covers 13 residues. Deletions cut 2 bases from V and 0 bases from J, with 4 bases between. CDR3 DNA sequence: TGTGCCAGCAGCTTACAGATGAACACTGAAGCTTTCTTT. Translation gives CASSLQMNTEAFF. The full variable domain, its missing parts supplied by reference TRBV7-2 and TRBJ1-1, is GAGVSQSPSNKVTEKGKDVELRCDPISGHTALYWYRQSLGQGLEFLIYFQGNSAPDKSGLPSDRFSAERTGGSVSTLTIQRTQQEDSAVYLCASSLQMNTEAFFGQGTRLTVV.

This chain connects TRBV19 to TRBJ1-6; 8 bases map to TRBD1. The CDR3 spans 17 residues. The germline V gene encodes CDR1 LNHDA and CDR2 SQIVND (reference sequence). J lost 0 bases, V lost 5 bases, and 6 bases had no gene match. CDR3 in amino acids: CASSSGTGLSYNSPLHF. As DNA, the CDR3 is TGTGCCAGTAGTTCGGGGACAGGCCTCTCCTATAATTCACCCCTCCACTTT.

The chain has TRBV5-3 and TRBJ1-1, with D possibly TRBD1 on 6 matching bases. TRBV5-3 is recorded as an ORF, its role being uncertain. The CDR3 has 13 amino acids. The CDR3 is CVTRDKMNTEAFF. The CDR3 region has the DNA TGTGTCACCCGGGACAAGATGAACACTGAAGCTTTCTTT.